A single sample is the source of the 6 T cell receptor beta chains below, sequenced in a study of T cell repertoires in cytomegalovirus infection. In TCRdb, the reads were re-called with MiXCR into one record per CDR3 protein. This table has 90,000 to 120,000 distinct CDR3 sequences, 20% to 30% appearing once. The sequenced material came from CD8+ T cells from PBMCs. Source of these receptors: a human donor in good health (CMV status not recorded). Some clones in this sample may be carry-over from other donors' samples.

This clonotype has just a few counts. A junction boundary mismatches the germline segment, possibly from a read error. This chain connects TRBV7-2 to TRBJ1-5; TRBD1 matches 12 bases. Germline assignment: CDR1 SGHTA and CDR2 FQGNSA. The CDR3 runs 19 residues. The CDR3, as DNA: TGTGCCAGCGGGCCCCGGGACAGGGGGCGCGGTGTTGGCAATCAGCTCCAGCATTTT. It is translated as CASGPRDRGRGVGNQLQHF.

The sample holds many counts of this clonotype. The rearrangement uses TRBV20-1 and TRBJ2-4; TRBD1 is a possible D gene (6 bases). The length of the CDR3 is 15 residues. Looked up from germline, CDR1 is DFQATT and CDR2 is SNEGSKA (reference sequence). Between the trimmed V and J ends, which lost 5 bases and 0 bases, there was a span of 14 bases. The CDR3 coding sequence is TGCAGTGCTTTTTTCGGGACAATAGCCAAAAACATTCAGTACTTC. It encodes CSAFFGTIAKNIQYF.

The genes are TRBV29-1 and TRBJ1-2, with no clear D. V lost 0 bases and J 7 bases, leaving 6 bases between the germline ends. The CDR3 sequence is 11 residues long. Germline CDR1 reads SQVTM; CDR2 reads ANQGSEA. This chain's CDR3 is CSVEDRIGYTF. In nucleotides, the CDR3 is TGCAGCGTTGAAGATAGGATTGGCTACACCTTC.

This clonotype has at least ten counts. J is TRBJ2-1 and V is TRBV7-9; perhaps TRBD2 as D (6 bases). CDR1 SEHNR and CDR2 FQNEAQ come from the germline V gene (reference sequence). This CDR3 has 15 residues. V shed 5 bases and J shed 0 bases, with 11 bases lying between them. CDR3 coding DNA: TGTGCCAGCAGCCCTAGCGAGAGCTCCTACAATGAGCAGTTCTTC. Amino acids: CASSPSESSYNEQFF.

The J gene is TRBJ1-1, the V gene TRBV19; the D gene is possibly TRBD1 (5 bases). CDR1 is LNHDA and CDR2 is SQIVND in the germline V gene (reference sequence). V shed 2 bases and J shed 0 bases, with 10 bases lying between them. The CDR3 extends over 15 amino acids. The CDR3 loop is CASSISDRMNTEAFF. The CDR3 nucleotides are TGTGCCAGTAGTATAAGTGACAGAATGAACACTGAAGCTTTCTTT.

This clonotype was counted a few times. The V gene is TRBV11-3, the J gene TRBJ2-1; 9 bases align to TRBD1. The CDR3 runs 15 residues. From germline, CDR1 is SGHNT and CDR2 YENEEA. Unmatched junction bases numbered 5, after V lost 4 bases and J lost 4 bases. CDR3 amino acids: CASSSTGGSYNEQFF. The CDR3 bases are TGTGCCAGCAGCTCCACAGGGGGCTCGTACAATGAGCAGTTCTTC.